A selection of T cell receptor beta chains follows, all from one sample in a study of blood T cell repertoires in COVID-19. This table comes from immunoSEQ multiplex PCR, and its TCRdb copy is limited to in-frame clones, with some not included. The profile shows 50,000 to 60,000 clones, almost 90% of them singletons. Sequenced: peripheral blood. These TCRs come from a man in his fifties or sixties with active COVID-19. CDR3s include the opening cysteine and the closing phenylalanine or tryptophan. D genes are given only for firm matches. The size field is filled for only some rows; it gives once, few, many or a size class.

V gene	clone size	J gene	D gene	CDR3 DNA	CDR3 protein
TRBV21-1	-	TRBJ2-2	-	TGTGCCAGCAGCAAAGAGGTGGGGACTAGCGGGAGGGCCGGGCACCGGGGGCTGTTTTTT	CASSKEVGTSGRAGHRGLFF
TRBV2	-	TRBJ2-3	TRBD2	TGTGCCAGCAGTGATTGGGCGGGAGTTAAAGATACGCAGTATTTT	CASSDWAGVKDTQYF
TRBV19	-	TRBJ1-1	TRBD1	TGTGCCAGTAGTATAGGTGACAGGGGGTGGACTGAAGCTTTCTTT	CASSIGDRGWTEAFF
TRBV5-1	-	TRBJ2-5	-	TGCGCCAGCAGCTTGGGGAGGGAGAAAGAGACCCAGTACTTC	CASSLGREKETQYF
TRBV4-1	-	TRBJ1-1	TRBD1	TGCGCCAGCAGCCAAGATGAAGGGGGCGGAACTGAAGCTTTCTTT	CASSQDEGGGTEAFF
TRBV10-2	-	TRBJ2-3	TRBD2	TGCGCCAGCAGTGGAGGCGGGAGTGCGGCCACAAGTACGCAGTATTTT	CASSGGGSAATSTQYF
TRBV27	-	TRBJ2-7	TRBD1	TGTGCCAGCAGTCTCCGGCCGACAGGGGCCGAGCAGTACTTC	CASSLRPTGAEQYF
TRBV5-4	-	TRBJ2-1	-	TGTGCCAGCAGCTTGGGGGAAGGGGGTTCCATTTCCTACAATGAGCAGTTCTTC	CASSLGEGGSISYNEQFF
TRBV5-5	-	TRBJ2-1	TRBD1	TGTGCCAGCAGCTTTGGGCAGGGGGCGTGGGAGCAGTTCTTC	CASSFGQGAWEQFF
TRBV29-1	-	TRBJ2-7	TRBD2	TGCAGCGTTGTAAACTGGGGAGCGGGGAGCGAGCAGTACTTC	CSVVNWGAGSEQYF
TRBV2	-	TRBJ2-7	TRBD2	TGTGCCAGCAGTGACGCTAGCGGGAGGGCCGCGTCTCCCTACGAGCAGTACTTC	CASSDASGRAASPYEQYF
TRBV24-1	-	TRBJ2-1	TRBD2	TGTGCCACCAGCGCGCGGGAGAGGTACAATGAGCAGTTCTTC	CATSARERYNEQFF
TRBV12-3/TRBV12-4	-	TRBJ2-7	-	TGTGCCAGCAGTCTCGGGGGCGAGCAGTACTTC	CASSLGGEQYF
TRBV9	-	TRBJ2-7	-	TGTGCCAGCAGCAGTCCCGGGTCCTACGAGCAGTACTTC	CASSSPGSYEQYF
TRBV27	once	TRBJ1-6	TRBD1	TGTGCCAGCAGTTCCAAGGGGACAGAACCCTATAATTCACCCCTCCACTTT	CASSSKGTEPYNSPLHF
TRBV30	-	TRBJ2-3	-	TGTGCCTGGAGTGGCGGGAGCACAGATACGCAGTATTTT	CAWSGGSTDTQYF
TRBV24-1	-	TRBJ2-1	-	TGTGCCACCAGTGATCAGAGAGGGGGACACGAGAATGAGCAGTTCTTC	CATSDQRGGHENEQFF